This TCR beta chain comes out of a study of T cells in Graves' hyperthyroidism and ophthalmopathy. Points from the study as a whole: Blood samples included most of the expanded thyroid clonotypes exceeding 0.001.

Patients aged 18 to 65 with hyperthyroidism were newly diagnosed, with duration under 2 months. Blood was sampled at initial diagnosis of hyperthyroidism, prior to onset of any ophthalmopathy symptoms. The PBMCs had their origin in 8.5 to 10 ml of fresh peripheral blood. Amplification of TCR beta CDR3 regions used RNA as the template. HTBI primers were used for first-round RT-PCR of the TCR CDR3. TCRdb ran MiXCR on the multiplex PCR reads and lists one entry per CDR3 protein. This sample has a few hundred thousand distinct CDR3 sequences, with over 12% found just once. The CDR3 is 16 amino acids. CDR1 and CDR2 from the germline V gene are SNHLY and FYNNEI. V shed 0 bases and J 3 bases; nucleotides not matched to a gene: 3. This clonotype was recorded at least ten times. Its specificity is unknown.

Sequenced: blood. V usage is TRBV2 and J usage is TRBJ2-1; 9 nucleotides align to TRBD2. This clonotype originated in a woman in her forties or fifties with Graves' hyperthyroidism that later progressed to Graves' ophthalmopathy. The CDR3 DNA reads TGTGCCAGCAGTGAAGCGGCTAGCGGGAACTACAATGAGCAGTTCTTC. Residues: CASSEAASGNYNEQFF. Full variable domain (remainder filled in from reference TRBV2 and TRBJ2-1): EPEVTQTPSHQVTQMGQEVILRCVPISNHLYFYWYRQILGQKVEFLVSFYNNEISEKSEIFDDQFSVERPDGSNFTLKIRSTKLEDSAMYFCASSEAASGNYNEQFFGPGTRLTVL.